The 13 T cell receptor beta chains below were found in one sample sequenced in a study of metastatic and nonmetastatic thyroid tumors. No treatment had been given to any patient before thyroid surgery. MiXCR was used by TCRdb to re-call the PCR reads. Altogether approximately 35,000 clones are present, roughly a third being singletons, with the ten largest covering approximately 22%. The source material was tumor tissue. Source of these receptors: a female donor with papillary thyroid cancer or a benign thyroid nodule (not recorded which). Some clones in this sample may be carry-over from other donors' samples.

The chain is built from TRBV6-1 and TRBJ2-5, with 7 bases that match TRBD1. Germline V CDR1 and CDR2: MNHNS, SASEGT. The CDR3 has 18 residues. With 7 bases clipped from V and 1 base from J, the junction kept 18 bases outside the gene matches. The CDR3 sequence is CASTPGPMIRDSQETQYF. The CDR3 bases are TGTGCCAGCACCCCGGGACCGATGATTAGGGACAGCCAAGAGACCCAGTACTTC.

The chain combines TRBV9 with TRBJ1-1, with D uncertain. This CDR3 is 13 amino acids long. V gave up 4 bases and J gave up 1 base, with 8 bases separating them. Germline V lookup: CDR1 SGDLS, CDR2 YYNGEE. The CDR3 spells CASSFIENTEAFF. CDR3 DNA: TGTGCCAGCAGCTTCATCGAGAACACTGAAGCTTTCTTT.

The genes are TRBV5-1 and TRBJ1-2, with D uncertain. CDR3 length equals 14 residues. Trimming shortened V by 0 bases and J by 6 bases, and 12 bases separated the two germline ends. The V gene's germline CDR1 is SGHRS and CDR2 YFSETQ. The CDR3 reads CASSLVTIKNGYTF. As DNA, the CDR3 is TGCGCCAGCAGCTTGGTGACAATAAAGAATGGCTACACCTTC.

The chain couples TRBV7-3 to TRBJ2-5; 7 nucleotides align to TRBD2. The CDR3 contains 15 residues. Trimming took 2 bases from V and 1 from J; bases not matched to a gene: 4. Germline V gene data show CDR1 as SGHTA and CDR2 as FQGTGA. CDR3 DNA sequence: TGTGCCAGCAGCTTAGGACTAGGATTCCAAGAGACCCAGTACTTC. Encoded protein: CASSLGLGFQETQYF. The variable domain in full, completed from reference TRBV7-3 and TRBJ2-5, reads GAGVSQTPSNKVTEKGKYVELRCDPISGHTALYWYRQSLGQGPEFLIYFQGTGAADDSGLPNDRFFAVRPEGSVSTLKIQRTERGDSAVYLCASSLGLGFQETQYFGPGTRLLVL.

The genes are TRBV18 and TRBJ2-7; 12 nucleotides line up with TRBD1. V shed 0 bases, J shed 7 bases, and the junction held 10 bases outside the gene matches. Germline CDR1 is KGHSH and CDR2 is LQKENI. This CDR3 spans 17 amino acids. The DNA of the CDR3 is TGTGCCAGCTCACCACCCGCGGCCGGGACAGGGGGCGCGGAGCAGTACTTC. Amino acid sequence: CASSPPAAGTGGAEQYF.

This clone was seen a handful of times. The rearrangement links TRBV6-2 or TRBV6-3 to TRBJ2-2; 10 bases line up with TRBD1. CDR1 is MNHEY, CDR2 SVGEGT, per germline. The CDR3 has 16 residues. V lost 5 bases, J lost 1 base, and 4 bases stayed unmatched. In DNA, the CDR3 is TGTGCCAGCAGTCAGACAGGGGGCTGGAACACCGGGGAGCTGTTTTTT. It codes for CASSQTGGWNTGELFF.

Here the CDR3 DNA reads TGCGCCAGCAGCCTGGATGGGGGGCCCGACTATGGCTACACCTTC. It encodes CASSLDGGPDYGYTF. The rearrangement uses TRBV5-1 and TRBJ1-2; a weak D match, TRBD1 (6 bases). The V and J ends lost 4 bases and 3 bases respectively, with 16 bases between them. The V gene's germline CDR1 is SGHRS and CDR2 YFSETQ. The length of the CDR3 is 15 residues.

This clone was picked up a small number of times. The chain recombines TRBV6-4 with TRBJ1-6; D uncertain. Germline V gene lookup returns CDR1 MRHNA and CDR2 SNTAGT. V was cut by 6 bases and J by 5 bases, with 8 bases left in between. The CDR3 covers 13 residues. Here the CDR3 DNA reads TGTGCCAGCAGAGGGAACAATAATTCACCCCTCCACTTT. This translates into CASRGNNNSPLHF.

The chain employs TRBV27 and TRBJ2-7, with D perhaps TRBD1 (5 bases). The germline V and J ends were trimmed by 2 bases and 6 bases, with 20 bases remaining between them. The CDR3 totals 16 residues. From germline, CDR1 is MNHEY and CDR2 SMNVEV (reference sequence). The CDR3 region has the DNA TGTGCCAGCAGTTTACTCTCTCAGGGTCCTCAATTCGAGCAGTACTTC. This gives the protein CASSLLSQGPQFEQYF.

The chain couples TRBV7-9 to TRBJ2-5; D unclear. Germline lookup yields CDR1 SEHNR and CDR2 FQNEAQ (reference sequence). CDR3 length: 14 amino acids. V lost 3 bases and J lost 4, with 12 bases in between. CDR3 nucleotide sequence: TGTGCCAGCAGCTTGAACGGTTTGGGAGAGACCCAGTACTTC. This gives the protein CASSLNGLGETQYF.

V gene TRBV4-1 combines with J gene TRBJ2-7; 7 bases match TRBD1. Germline trimming cut 6 bases from V and 6 bases from J; bases unmatched to any gene: 17. The CDR3 extends over 16 amino acids. Germline assignment: CDR1 MGHRA and CDR2 YSYEKL. The CDR3 sequence is CASSLSFGTELAEQYF. The CDR3 DNA follows: TGCGCCAGCAGTCTATCGTTCGGGACAGAGCTTGCCGAGCAGTACTTC.

This clone was seen a few times. The chain joins TRBV6-1 to TRBJ1-5, with unresolved D. The CDR3 sequence is 13 residues long. V gave up 6 bases and J gave up 9 bases, with 15 bases separating them. Per germline, CDR1 MNHNS and CDR2 SASEGT. Here the CDR3 reads CASSPRAGVPQHF. CDR3 bases: TGTGCCAGCAGCCCAAGGGCCGGGGTGCCCCAGCATTTT.

This clone appeared a few times. This sequence joins TRBV19 and TRBJ1-1; maybe TRBD1 (5 bases). Germline V lookup: CDR1 LNHDA, CDR2 SQIVND (reference sequence). The length of the CDR3 is 13 residues. V was trimmed by 3 bases and J by 4 bases, leaving 9 bases between them. The CDR3 DNA is TGTGCCAGTAGTATTCTGGGGCCCACTGAAGCTTTCTTT. This translates into CASSILGPTEAFF.